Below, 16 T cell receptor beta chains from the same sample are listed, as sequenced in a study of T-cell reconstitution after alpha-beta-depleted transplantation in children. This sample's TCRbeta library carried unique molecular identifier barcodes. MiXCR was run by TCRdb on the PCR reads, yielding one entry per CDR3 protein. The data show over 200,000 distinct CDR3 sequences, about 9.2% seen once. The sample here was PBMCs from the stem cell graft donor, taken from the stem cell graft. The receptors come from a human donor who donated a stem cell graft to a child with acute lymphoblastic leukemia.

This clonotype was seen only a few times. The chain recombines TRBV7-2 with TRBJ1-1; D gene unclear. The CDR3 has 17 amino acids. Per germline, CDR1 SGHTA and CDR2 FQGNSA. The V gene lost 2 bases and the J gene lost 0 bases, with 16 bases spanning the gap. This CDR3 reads CASSLRSGGQLNTEAFF. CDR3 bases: TGTGCCAGCAGCTTAAGGTCCGGCGGGCAGTTGAACACTGAAGCTTTCTTT.

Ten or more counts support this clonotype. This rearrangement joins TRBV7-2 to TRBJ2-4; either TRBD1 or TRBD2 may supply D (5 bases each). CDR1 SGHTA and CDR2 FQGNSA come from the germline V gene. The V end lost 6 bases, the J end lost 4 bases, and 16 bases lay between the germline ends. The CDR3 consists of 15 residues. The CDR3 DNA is TGTGCCAGCAGTTTCGGGACGGGAAATAAAAACATTCAGTACTTC. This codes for CASSFGTGNKNIQYF. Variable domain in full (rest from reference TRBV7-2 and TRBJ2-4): GAGVSQSPSNKVTEKGKDVELRCDPISGHTALYWYRQSLGQGLEFLIYFQGNSAPDKSGLPSDRFSAERTGGSVSTLTIQRTQQEDSAVYLCASSFGTGNKNIQYFGAGTRLSVL.

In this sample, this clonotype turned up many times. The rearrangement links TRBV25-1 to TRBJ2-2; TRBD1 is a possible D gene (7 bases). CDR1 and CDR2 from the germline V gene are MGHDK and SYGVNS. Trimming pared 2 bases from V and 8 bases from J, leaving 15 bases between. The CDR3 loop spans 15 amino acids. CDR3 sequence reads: CASSEAGTAVGELFF. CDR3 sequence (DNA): TGTGCCAGCAGTGAAGCGGGGACAGCAGTAGGGGAGCTGTTTTTT.

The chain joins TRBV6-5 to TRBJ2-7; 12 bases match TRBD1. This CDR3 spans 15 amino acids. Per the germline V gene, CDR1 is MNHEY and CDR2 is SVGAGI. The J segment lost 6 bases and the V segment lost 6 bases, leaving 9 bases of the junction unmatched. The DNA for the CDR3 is TGTGCCAGCAGGCGTACGGGACAGGGGGCGAGCGAGCAGTACTTC. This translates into CASRRTGQGASEQYF.

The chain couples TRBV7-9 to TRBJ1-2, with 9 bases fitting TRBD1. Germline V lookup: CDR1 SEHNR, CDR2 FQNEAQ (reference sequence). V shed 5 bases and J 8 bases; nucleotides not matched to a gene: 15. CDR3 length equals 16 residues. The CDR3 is CASSKRRDRAPSGYTF. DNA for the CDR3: TGTGCCAGCAGCAAGCGCCGGGACAGGGCGCCTTCCGGCTACACCTTC.

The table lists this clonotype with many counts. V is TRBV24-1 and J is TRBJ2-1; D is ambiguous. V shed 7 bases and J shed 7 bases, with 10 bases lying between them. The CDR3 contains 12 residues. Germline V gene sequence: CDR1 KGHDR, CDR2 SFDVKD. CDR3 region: CATRGSLNEQFF. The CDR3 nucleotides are TGTGCCACCAGGGGATCCCTGAATGAGCAGTTCTTC.

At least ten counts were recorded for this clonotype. The CDR3 protein is CSFETGKRVRNEQFF. CDR3 DNA sequence: TGCAGCTTCGAGACAGGGAAAAGGGTCCGCAATGAGCAGTTCTTC. The chain has TRBV29-1 and TRBJ2-1, with 7 bases that match TRBD1. This CDR3 spans 15 amino acids. The germline V gene encodes CDR1 SQVTM and CDR2 ANQGSEA. The V gene end was trimmed by 8 bases and the J gene end by 6 bases; junction bases not matched to a gene: 16.

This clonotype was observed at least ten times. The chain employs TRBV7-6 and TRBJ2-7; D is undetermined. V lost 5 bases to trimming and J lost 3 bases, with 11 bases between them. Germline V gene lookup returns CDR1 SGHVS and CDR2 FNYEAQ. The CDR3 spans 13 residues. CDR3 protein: CASSPDSGYEQYF. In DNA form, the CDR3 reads TGTGCCAGCAGCCCCGATTCAGGCTACGAGCAGTACTTC.

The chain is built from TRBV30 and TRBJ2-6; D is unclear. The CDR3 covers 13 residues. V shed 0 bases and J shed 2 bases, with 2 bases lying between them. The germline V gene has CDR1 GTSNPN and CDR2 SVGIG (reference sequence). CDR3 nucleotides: TGTGCCTGGAGTGTCGCTGGGGCCAACGTCCTGACTTTC. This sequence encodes CAWSVAGANVLTF.

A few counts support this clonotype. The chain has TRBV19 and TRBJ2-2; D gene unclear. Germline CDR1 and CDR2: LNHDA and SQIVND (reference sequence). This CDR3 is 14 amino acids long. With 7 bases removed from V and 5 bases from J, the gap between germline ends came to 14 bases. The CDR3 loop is CASNDGPRTGELFF. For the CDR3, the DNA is TGTGCCAGTAACGACGGCCCGAGAACCGGGGAGCTGTTTTTT.

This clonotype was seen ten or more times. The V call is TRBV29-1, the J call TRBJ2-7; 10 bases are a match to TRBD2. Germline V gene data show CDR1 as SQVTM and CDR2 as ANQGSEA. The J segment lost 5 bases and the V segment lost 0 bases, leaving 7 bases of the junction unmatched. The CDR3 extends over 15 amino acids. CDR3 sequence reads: CSVEDLSGGPHEQYF. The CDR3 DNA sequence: TGCAGCGTTGAAGATCTTAGCGGGGGGCCCCACGAGCAGTACTTC.

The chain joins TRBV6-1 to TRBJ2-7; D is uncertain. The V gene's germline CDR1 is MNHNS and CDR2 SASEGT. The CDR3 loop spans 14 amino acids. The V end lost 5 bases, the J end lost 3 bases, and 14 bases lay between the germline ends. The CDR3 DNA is TGTGCCAGCAGTCGGACGGACGGTCACTACGAGCAGTACTTC. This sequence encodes CASSRTDGHYEQYF.

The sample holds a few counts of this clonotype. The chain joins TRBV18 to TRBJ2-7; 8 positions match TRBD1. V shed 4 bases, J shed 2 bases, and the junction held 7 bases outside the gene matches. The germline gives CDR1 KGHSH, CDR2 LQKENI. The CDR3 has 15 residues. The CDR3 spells CASSRGQGDTYEQYF. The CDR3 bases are TGTGCCAGCTCACGAGGACAGGGAGATACCTACGAGCAGTACTTC.

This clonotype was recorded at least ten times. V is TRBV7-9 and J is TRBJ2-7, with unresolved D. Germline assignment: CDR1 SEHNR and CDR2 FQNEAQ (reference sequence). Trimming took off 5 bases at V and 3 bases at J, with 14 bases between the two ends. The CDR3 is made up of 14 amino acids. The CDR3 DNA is TGTGCCAGCAGCCCAGCCAGGTCCCTCTACGAGCAGTACTTC. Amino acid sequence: CASSPARSLYEQYF.

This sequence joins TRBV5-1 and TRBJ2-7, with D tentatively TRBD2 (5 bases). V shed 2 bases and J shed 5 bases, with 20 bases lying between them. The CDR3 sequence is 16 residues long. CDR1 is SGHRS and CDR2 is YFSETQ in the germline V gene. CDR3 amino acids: CASSFFSDLGIHEQYF. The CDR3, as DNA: TGCGCCAGCAGCTTCTTTTCGGACTTAGGTATCCACGAGCAGTACTTC.

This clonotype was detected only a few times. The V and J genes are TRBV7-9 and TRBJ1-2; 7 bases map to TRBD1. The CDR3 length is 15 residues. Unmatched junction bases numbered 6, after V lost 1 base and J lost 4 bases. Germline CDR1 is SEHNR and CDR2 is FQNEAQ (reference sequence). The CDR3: CASSLGEDRLYGYTF. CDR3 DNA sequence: TGTGCCAGCAGCTTAGGAGAGGACAGGCTCTATGGCTACACCTTC. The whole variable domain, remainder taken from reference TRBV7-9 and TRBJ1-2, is DTGVSQNPRHKITKRGQNVTFRCDPISEHNRLYWYRQTLGQGPEFLTYFQNEAQLEKSRLLSDRFSAERPKGSFSTLEIQRTEQGDSAMYLCASSLGEDRLYGYTFGSGTRLTVV.